The T cell receptor beta chain under discussion was sequenced for a study of T-cell memory formation after mild COVID-19. Points from the study as a whole: A balance of CD4 and CD8 characterized clones contracting day 15 to 85, whereas later expanders leaned CD4+.

This clonotype has only a few counts. As yet, its antigen is unknown. MiXCR, applied by TCRdb to the 5' RACE reads, yields one record per CDR3 protein. The sample shows approximately 490,000 distinct CDR3 sequences, 20% of them seen only once. With V trimmed by 5 bases and J by 2 bases, 9 bases remained unmatched. The CDR3 runs 15 residues. Per the germline V gene, CDR1 is DFQATT and CDR2 is SNEGSKA (reference sequence). This receptor was identified in an adult woman who had mild COVID-19 (a few samples of this study predate the infection). Cell type and time point are not known. The sample comprised PBMCs or a T cell subset sorted from them (not recorded which). The rearrangement links TRBV20-1 to TRBJ2-1; 7 nucleotides align to TRBD2. The DNA of the CDR3 is TGCAGTGCTCAGGAGCCTAGCGGACCCTACAATGAGCAGTTCTTC. It encodes CSAQEPSGPYNEQFF.